A selection of T cell receptor beta chains follows, all from one sample in a study of T cell responses to AZD1222 COVID-19 vaccine. Using immunoSEQ multiplex PCR, the repertoire was profiled, and TCRdb retains in-frame clones only, with some absent. The repertoire holds 100,000 to 150,000 clones, with roughly 90% as singletons. The sample here was peripheral blood, taken on day 0 of AZD1222 vaccination. Source of these receptors: an adult in good health. The CDR3 runs from the conserved cysteine through the conserved F or W. Each record gives: D gene, clone size, J gene, V gene, CDR3 DNA, CDR3 protein. The D gene is left open where the match is weak. Size tells how often a clone was seen (once, few, many) or the class of an expanded clone, and some rows leave it out.

d_gene: -
abundance: -
j_gene: TRBJ1-2
v_gene: TRBV7-6
CDR3nt: TGTGCCAGCAGCTTACGGCCAGGTCGAGACTATGGCTACACCTTC
CDR3aa: CASSLRPGRDYGYTF

d_gene: -
abundance: -
j_gene: TRBJ2-7
v_gene: TRBV19
CDR3nt: TGTGCCAGTAGTGGTACTTCCGGGGCCACCTACGAGCAGTACTTC
CDR3aa: CASSGTSGATYEQYF

d_gene: TRBD1
abundance: -
j_gene: TRBJ2-7
v_gene: TRBV19
CDR3nt: TGTGCCAGTAGTAGAGGACAGGGCGAGCAGTACTTC
CDR3aa: CASSRGQGEQYF

d_gene: -
abundance: -
j_gene: TRBJ1-4
v_gene: TRBV3-1/TRBV3-2
CDR3nt: TGTGCCAGCAGCCAACGGGAATTCGTGGGAGGAAAACTGTTTTTT
CDR3aa: CASSQREFVGGKLFF

d_gene: TRBD1
abundance: -
j_gene: TRBJ1-1
v_gene: TRBV27
CDR3nt: TGTGCCAGCAGTTTGTCCCCCACAGGGGGCGACACTGAAGCTTTCTTT
CDR3aa: CASSLSPTGGDTEAFF

d_gene: -
abundance: -
j_gene: TRBJ1-3
v_gene: TRBV4-1
CDR3nt: TGCGCCAGCAGCCAAGTTCGGGGGATACACTCTGGAAACACCATATATTTT
CDR3aa: CASSQVRGIHSGNTIYF

d_gene: TRBD1
abundance: -
j_gene: TRBJ2-7
v_gene: TRBV4-3
CDR3nt: TGCGCCAGCAGCCAAGATACAGGGGTTTCCTACGAGCAGTACTTC
CDR3aa: CASSQDTGVSYEQYF

d_gene: -
abundance: -
j_gene: TRBJ2-2
v_gene: TRBV30
CDR3nt: TGTGCCTGGAGTGTACTCTCCGCGAACACCGGGGAGCTGTTTTTT
CDR3aa: CAWSVLSANTGELFF

d_gene: -
abundance: once
j_gene: TRBJ1-1
v_gene: TRBV11-3
CDR3nt: TGTGCCAGCAGCTTGCGCCAACAGGGTAAAACTGAAGCTTTCTTT
CDR3aa: CASSLRQQGKTEAFF

d_gene: -
abundance: -
j_gene: TRBJ1-4
v_gene: TRBV10-1
CDR3nt: TGCGCCAGCAGTGAAATCGCGGGAGAAAAACTGTTTTTT
CDR3aa: CASSEIAGEKLFF

d_gene: TRBD1
abundance: -
j_gene: TRBJ2-7
v_gene: TRBV14
CDR3nt: TGTGCCAGCAGCCTTCACCGGGACAGGGTCTACGAGCAGTACTTC
CDR3aa: CASSLHRDRVYEQYF

d_gene: TRBD1
abundance: once
j_gene: TRBJ1-5
v_gene: TRBV7-9
CDR3nt: TGTGCCAGCAGCTTGACAGGGGACCAGCCCCAGCATTTT
CDR3aa: CASSLTGDQPQHF

d_gene: -
abundance: -
j_gene: TRBJ2-7
v_gene: TRBV25-1
CDR3nt: TGTGCCAGCAGCCCCGGGACCTACGAGCAGTACTTC
CDR3aa: CASSPGTYEQYF

d_gene: TRBD1
abundance: -
j_gene: TRBJ2-5
v_gene: TRBV4-1
CDR3nt: TGCGCCAGCAGCCAAGATTTGACAGGGGGGGGAGAGACCCAGTACTTC
CDR3aa: CASSQDLTGGGETQYF

d_gene: TRBD1
abundance: -
j_gene: TRBJ2-6
v_gene: TRBV3-1/TRBV3-2
CDR3nt: TGTGCCAGCAGCCAAAGGACAGGGGGAACCTCTGGGGCCAACGTCCTGACTTTC
CDR3aa: CASSQRTGGTSGANVLTF

d_gene: TRBD1
abundance: -
j_gene: TRBJ1-4
v_gene: TRBV3-1/TRBV3-2
CDR3nt: TGTGCCAGCAGATCCGGGACAGGGTTTTCAACTAATGAAAAACTGTTTTTT
CDR3aa: CASRSGTGFSTNEKLFF

d_gene: -
abundance: -
j_gene: TRBJ1-1
v_gene: TRBV24-1
CDR3nt: TGTGCCACCAGTGGGGGCACTGAAGCTTTCTTT
CDR3aa: CATSGGTEAFF

d_gene: -
abundance: -
j_gene: TRBJ1-2
v_gene: TRBV6-2/TRBV6-3
CDR3nt: TGTGCCAGCAGTTCCCGGACCAAATTAGACGGCTACACCTTC
CDR3aa: CASSSRTKLDGYTF

d_gene: TRBD1
abundance: -
j_gene: TRBJ1-1
v_gene: TRBV6-2/TRBV6-3
CDR3nt: TGTGCCAGCAGTTCCACCGACAGGGGACGGGACACTGAAGCTTTCTTT
CDR3aa: CASSSTDRGRDTEAFF

d_gene: -
abundance: -
j_gene: TRBJ1-2
v_gene: TRBV27
CDR3nt: TGTGCCAGCAGTTTACAGGGCAGCCCCTATGGCTACACCTTC
CDR3aa: CASSLQGSPYGYTF

d_gene: TRBD2
abundance: -
j_gene: TRBJ2-3
v_gene: TRBV9
CDR3nt: TGTGCCAGCAGCGTAGCGGGAGGAAGCACAGATACGCAGTATTTT
CDR3aa: CASSVAGGSTDTQYF

d_gene: -
abundance: -
j_gene: TRBJ1-2
v_gene: TRBV7-9
CDR3nt: TGTGCCAGCAGCGCCTCTCCCGGCTACACCTTC
CDR3aa: CASSASPGYTF

d_gene: -
abundance: once
j_gene: TRBJ2-1
v_gene: TRBV6-2/TRBV6-3
CDR3nt: TGTGCCAGCAGCGAGGGGAGTGTAGATGAGCAGTTCTTC
CDR3aa: CASSEGSVDEQFF

d_gene: TRBD1
abundance: -
j_gene: TRBJ2-2
v_gene: TRBV19
CDR3nt: TGTGCCAGTAGTATAGATTGGACAGGGATAGACGGGGAGCTGTTTTTT
CDR3aa: CASSIDWTGIDGELFF

d_gene: -
abundance: once
j_gene: TRBJ1-4
v_gene: TRBV27
CDR3nt: TGTGCCAGCAGTTCCGCCGACTTGGGTGAAAAACTGTTTTTT
CDR3aa: CASSSADLGEKLFF

d_gene: TRBD1
abundance: many
j_gene: TRBJ2-7
v_gene: TRBV28
CDR3nt: TGTGCCAGTAAGAGTCCCGGGACAGGGAACTTTGAGCAGTACTTC
CDR3aa: CASKSPGTGNFEQYF

d_gene: -
abundance: -
j_gene: TRBJ1-1
v_gene: TRBV9
CDR3nt: TGTGCCAGCAGCCCTCCTATCGGGACTGAAGCTTTCTTT
CDR3aa: CASSPPIGTEAFF

d_gene: TRBD1
abundance: few
j_gene: TRBJ2-7
v_gene: TRBV5-1
CDR3nt: TGCGCCAGCAGCTCCGGACAGGGGGCCTACGAGCAGTACTTC
CDR3aa: CASSSGQGAYEQYF

d_gene: -
abundance: -
j_gene: TRBJ2-7
v_gene: TRBV28
CDR3nt: TGTGCCAGCAGTCCGGCCTCTAGGGTCTACGAGCAGTACTTC
CDR3aa: CASSPASRVYEQYF

d_gene: -
abundance: -
j_gene: TRBJ2-3
v_gene: TRBV28
CDR3nt: TGTGCCAGCAGTTCCCACAGGCAGAGGACAGATACGCAGTATTTT
CDR3aa: CASSSHRQRTDTQYF

d_gene: -
abundance: -
j_gene: TRBJ2-7
v_gene: TRBV7-9
CDR3nt: TGTGCCAGCAGCTCCCGGCAGGGGGGTCACGAGCAGTACTTC
CDR3aa: CASSSRQGGHEQYF

d_gene: -
abundance: few
j_gene: TRBJ1-5
v_gene: TRBV10-3
CDR3nt: TGTGCCATCAGTGAGAAAAGAACGTTTAGCAATCAGCCCCAGCATTTT
CDR3aa: CAISEKRTFSNQPQHF

d_gene: -
abundance: -
j_gene: TRBJ2-1
v_gene: TRBV12-3/TRBV12-4
CDR3nt: TGTGCCAGCAGTTTACGAGAGGACAATGAGCAGTTCTTC
CDR3aa: CASSLREDNEQFF